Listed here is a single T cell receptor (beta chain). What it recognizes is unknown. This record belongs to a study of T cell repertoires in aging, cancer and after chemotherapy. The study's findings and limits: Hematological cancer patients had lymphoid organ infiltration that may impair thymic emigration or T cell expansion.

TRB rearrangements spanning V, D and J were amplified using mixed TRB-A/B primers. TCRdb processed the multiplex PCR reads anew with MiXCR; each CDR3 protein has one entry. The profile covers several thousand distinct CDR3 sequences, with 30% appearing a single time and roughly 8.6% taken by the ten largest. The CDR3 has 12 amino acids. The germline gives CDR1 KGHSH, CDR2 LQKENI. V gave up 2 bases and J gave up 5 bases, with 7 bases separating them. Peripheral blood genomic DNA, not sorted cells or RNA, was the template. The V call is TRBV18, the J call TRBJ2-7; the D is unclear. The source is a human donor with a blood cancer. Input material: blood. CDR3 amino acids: CASSPSTDEQYF. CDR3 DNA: TGTGCCAGCTCACCATCTACCGACGAGCAGTACTTC.